This T cell receptor beta chain stems from a study of blood T cell repertoires in COVID-19. Study-wide background: Some COVID-19 samples were acute and others convalescent; all came from the United States, Italy and Spain.

Clones were sequenced by immunoSEQ multiplex PCR, and TCRdb holds only the in-frame ones, with some missing. The data contain more than 100,000 clones, around 91% of them singletons. After removal of 6 bases from V and 2 bases from J, the junction contained 12 bases not matched to a gene. CDR1 ENHRY and CDR2 SYGVKD come from the germline V gene. This CDR3 is built from 16 residues. This TCR came from a woman aged 55-75 years with COVID-19, enrolled during active disease. The sequenced sample was peripheral blood. The chain uses TRBV10-3 and TRBJ2-7; TRBD1 aligns across 8 bases. CDR3 sequence reads: CAISMWTGKRAYEQYF. Written as DNA, the CDR3 is TGTGCCATCAGCATGTGGACAGGGAAAAGAGCCTACGAGCAGTACTTC.